Following are 23 T cell receptor beta chains from one sample sequenced in a study of CD8+ T cells in alopecia areata. Described treatment: oral pan-JAK inhibitor, 5-10 mg twice daily. Isolated RNA was reverse transcribed into cDNA used as the sequencing template. TCRdb keeps only in-frame clones here, not all; method: immunoSEQ multiplex PCR. Of 100,000 to 150,000 clones in the sample, approximately 52% were seen once. Sequenced material: CD8+ T cells sorted from blood, taken at week 4, from a patient treated with tofacitinib. The receptors here all came from a human donor with alopecia areata.

This chain uses TRBV29-1 with TRBJ2-5; TRBD1 aligns across 7 bases. Germline trimming cut 4 bases from V and 2 bases from J; bases unmatched to any gene: 7. The CDR3 consists of 14 residues. In germline, CDR1 is SQVTM, CDR2 ANQGSEA. In DNA form, the CDR3 reads TGCAGCGTTGGGACAGGAGCAGTACAAGAGACCCAGTACTTC. As protein: CSVGTGAVQETQYF. The full variable domain, rest sourced from reference TRBV29-1 and TRBJ2-5, is SAVISQKPSRDICQRGTSLTIQCQVDSQVTMMFWYRQQPGQSLTLIATANQGSEATYESGFVIDKFPISRPNLTFSTLTVSNMSPEDSSIYLCSVGTGAVQETQYFGPGTRLLVL.

This chain uses TRBV7-9 with TRBJ2-1; 11 bases align to TRBD2. Losses at the gene ends were 5 bases for V and 4 bases for J; bases not matched to a gene: 7. Per the germline V gene, CDR1 is SEHNR and CDR2 is FQNEAQ (reference sequence). The CDR3 runs to 16 residues. The CDR3 loop is CASSPKSSGGYNEQFF. CDR3 in DNA: TGTGCCAGCAGCCCAAAATCTAGCGGGGGGTACAATGAGCAGTTCTTC. The variable domain in full, completed from reference TRBV7-9 and TRBJ2-1, reads DTGVSQNPRHKITKRGQNVTFRCDPISEHNRLYWYRQTLGQGPEFLTYFQNEAQLEKSRLLSDRFSAERPKGSFSTLEIQRTEQGDSAMYLCASSPKSSGGYNEQFFGPGTRLTVL.

V and J are TRBV4-1 and TRBJ1-4; possibly TRBD1 for D (5 bases). The CDR3 contains 14 residues. V was cut by 0 bases and J by 8 bases, with 10 bases left in between. CDR1 MGHRA and CDR2 YSYEKL come from the germline V gene. The CDR3 nucleotides are TGCGCCAGCAGCCAAGATTTTACAGGAGAAAAACTGTTTTTT. The encoded protein is CASSQDFTGEKLFF.

The table lists this clone with a count of one. This chain uses TRBV13 with TRBJ2-3; the D gene is possibly TRBD2 (6 bases). Trimming left V 3 bases short and J 1 base short, with 8 bases between. This CDR3 has 14 residues. The germline gives CDR1 PRHDT, CDR2 FYEKMQ (reference sequence). The CDR3 DNA reads as TGTGCCAGCAGCTTTTGGGGGGGCACAGATACGCAGTATTTT. Encoded protein: CASSFWGGTDTQYF.

This chain connects TRBV6-1 to TRBJ2-7, with a weak D call TRBD1 (5 bases). From germline, CDR1 is MNHNS and CDR2 SASEGT. The CDR3 loop spans 12 amino acids. Trimming shortened V by 7 bases and J by 5 bases, and 12 bases separated the two germline ends. CDR3 coding DNA: TGTGCCAGCACCATGACAGCAAACGAGCAGTACTTC. Translation: CASTMTANEQYF.

This clone was seen just once. The V call is TRBV27, the J call TRBJ2-2; D gene ambiguous. The germline V gene has CDR1 MNHEY and CDR2 SMNVEV (reference sequence). V gave up 5 bases and J gave up 7 bases, with 11 bases separating them. CDR3 length: 13 amino acids. CDR3 amino acids: CASSLSPVGELFF. The CDR3 DNA sequence: TGTGCCAGCAGTCTAAGTCCCGTCGGGGAGCTGTTTTTT.

The chain uses TRBV7-9 and TRBJ1-2; D is undetermined. Germline V gene lookup returns CDR1 SEHNR and CDR2 FQNEAQ (reference sequence). This CDR3 has 12 amino acids. The V gene lost 5 bases and the J gene lost 4 bases, with 8 bases spanning the gap. The CDR3 sequence: CASSLPAYGYTF. DNA for the CDR3: TGTGCCAGCAGCCTCCCAGCCTATGGCTACACCTTC.

The chain's CDR3 is CASSLGRGETQYF. CDR3 coding DNA: TGTGCCAGCAGCTTAGGGAGGGGAGAGACCCAGTACTTC. The chain recombines TRBV11-2 with TRBJ2-5, with TRBD2 as a possible D gene (6 bases). Germline CDR1 is SGHAT and CDR2 is FQNNGV. The ends were cut back, 1 base at V and 4 bases at J, with 7 bases in the middle. The CDR3 runs to 13 residues. The full variable domain, with the rest looked up from reference TRBV11-2 and TRBJ2-5, is EAGVAQSPRYKIIEKRQSVAFWCNPISGHATLYWYQQILGQGPKLLIQFQNNGVVDDSQLPKDRFSAERLKGVDSTLKIQPAKLEDSAVYLCASSLGRGETQYFGPGTRLLVL.

The chain recombines TRBV2 with TRBJ2-3; 10 bases are shared with TRBD1. The CDR3 runs to 16 residues. Germline-derived CDR1 and CDR2 are SNHLY and FYNNEI. V lost 6 bases to trimming and J lost 2 bases; unmatched junction nucleotides: 8. Here the CDR3 DNA reads TGTGCCAGCAGGGAACTGACAGGGGGCCTCACAGATACGCAGTATTTT. Translated: CASRELTGGLTDTQYF.

This chain joins TRBV29-1 and TRBJ1-2; tentatively, D is TRBD1 (5 bases). Between the trimmed V and J ends, which lost 7 bases and 3 bases, there was a span of 15 bases. The CDR3 is 13 amino acids. Per the germline V gene, CDR1 is SQVTM and CDR2 is ANQGSEA. The CDR3 sequence: CSDMSTDDYGYTF. CDR3 bases: TGCAGCGACATGTCGACAGATGACTATGGCTACACCTTC.

J is TRBJ2-3 and V is TRBV5-1; D is possibly TRBD2 (5 bases). CDR1 and CDR2 from the germline V gene are SGHRS and YFSETQ. The CDR3 contains 11 residues. V was clipped by 7 bases and J by 5 bases, with 8 bases between them. The CDR3 loop is CASCGGDTQYF. CDR3 in DNA: TGCGCCAGCTGTGGAGGAGATACGCAGTATTTT.

The rearrangement links TRBV7-9 to TRBJ1-6, with 10 positions matching TRBD1. The ends lost 5 bases at V and 7 bases at J; junction bases unmatched: 11. Per the germline V gene, CDR1 is SEHNR and CDR2 is FQNEAQ (reference sequence). This CDR3 has 17 residues. The DNA of the CDR3 is TGTGCCAGCAGCGACGCGGGACGGACAGGGGGGAATTCACCCCTCCACTTT. This codes for CASSDAGRTGGNSPLHF.

This clone turned up a few times. The rearrangement joins TRBV7-2 to TRBJ2-3; 10 bases are a match to TRBD2. CDR1 is SGHTA, CDR2 FQGNSA, per germline. The CDR3 totals 16 residues. V lost 3 bases to trimming and J lost 2 bases; unmatched junction nucleotides: 5. The DNA for the CDR3 is TGTGCCAGCAGCTTTGGGACTAGCGAGGACACAGATACGCAGTATTTT. This codes for CASSFGTSEDTDTQYF. Together with reference TRBV7-2 and TRBJ2-3, the CDR3 gives the full variable domain: GAGVSQSPSNKVTEKGKDVELRCDPISGHTALYWYRQSLGQGLEFLIYFQGNSAPDKSGLPSDRFSAERTGGSVSTLTIQRTQQEDSAVYLCASSFGTSEDTDTQYFGPGTRLTVL.

The rearrangement joins TRBV5-4 to TRBJ2-5; TRBD2 agrees at 8 bases. CDR1 and CDR2 from the germline V gene are SGHNT and YYREEE (reference sequence). J lost 1 base, V lost 0 bases, and 8 bases had no gene match. The CDR3 runs to 17 residues. The CDR3 region is CASSLGTSGWSQETQYF. In DNA, the CDR3 is TGTGCCAGCAGCTTGGGAACTAGCGGATGGTCCCAAGAGACCCAGTACTTC.

The chain combines TRBV5-4 with TRBJ2-4; unclear D gene. V was trimmed by 0 bases and J by 8 bases, leaving 9 bases between them. The germline V gene has CDR1 SGHNT and CDR2 YYREEE (reference sequence). The CDR3 covers 13 residues. The CDR3 protein is CASSLVTLDIQYF. For the CDR3, the DNA is TGTGCCAGCAGCTTGGTAACTCTGGACATTCAGTACTTC.

The rearrangement links TRBV29-1 to TRBJ2-7; no definite D call. The germline CDR1 and CDR2 sequences are SQVTM and ANQGSEA. V lost 5 bases and J 6 bases, leaving 8 bases between the germline ends. There are 10 residues in the CDR3. CDR3 loop: CSVMTSEQYF. DNA of the CDR3: TGCAGCGTTATGACCAGCGAGCAGTACTTC.

The sample holds one count of this clone. The V gene is TRBV28, the J gene TRBJ2-3; a weak D match, TRBD2 (6 bases). Germline lookup yields CDR1 MDHEN and CDR2 SYDVKM. V dropped 3 bases and J dropped 0 bases, with 16 bases sitting between them. The CDR3 sequence is 17 residues long. The CDR3 nucleotides read TGTGCCAGCAGTTTTCCCACGGGCGGGGAGAGCACAGATACGCAGTATTTT. It is translated as CASSFPTGGESTDTQYF.

This clone appeared a few times. CDR3 loop: CATSSDRGGQGFSGANVLTF. The DNA for the CDR3 is TGTGCCACCAGCTCGGACAGGGGTGGGCAGGGCTTCTCTGGGGCCAACGTCCTGACTTTC. J is TRBJ2-6 and V is TRBV15, with TRBD1 identical over 9 bases. The CDR3 is 20 amino acids. V trimming: 5 bases; J trimming: 0 bases; junction bases outside the gene matches: 14. Germline loops: CDR1 LNHNV, CDR2 YYDKDF (reference sequence). Filled out from reference TRBV15 and TRBJ2-6, the complete variable domain reads DAMVIQNPRYQVTQFGKPVTLSCSQTLNHNVMYWYQQKSSQAPKLLFHYYDKDFNNEADTPDNFQSRRPNTSFCFLDIRSPGLGDTAMYLCATSSDRGGQGFSGANVLTFGAGSRLTVL.

This rearrangement joins TRBV29-1 to TRBJ2-7; D gene ambiguous. The CDR3 has 14 amino acids. The germline V gene encodes CDR1 SQVTM and CDR2 ANQGSEA. The V gene lost 0 bases and the J gene lost 3 bases, with 12 bases spanning the gap. In nucleotides, the CDR3 is TGCAGCGTTGAAGATCCCCAGGAAAGCTACGAGCAGTACTTC. Translated: CSVEDPQESYEQYF.

The chain uses TRBV19 and TRBJ2-7; a weak D match, TRBD1 (6 bases). Trimming removed 6 bases at V and 0 bases at J, with 9 bases between. The CDR3 totals 13 residues. Germline V CDR1 and CDR2: LNHDA, SQIVND (reference sequence). Here the CDR3 DNA reads TGTGCCAGTAGATGGGGACACTCCTACGAGCAGTACTTC. Amino acids: CASRWGHSYEQYF.

The chain employs TRBV5-1 and TRBJ2-7; D is undetermined. Germline V CDR1 and CDR2: SGHRS, YFSETQ. The CDR3 consists of 13 residues. V lost 0 bases and J lost 3, with 7 bases in between. The CDR3, as DNA: TGCGCCAGCAGCTTGGGGCACGGCTACGAGCAGTACTTC. Translated, it gives CASSLGHGYEQYF. Filled out from reference TRBV5-1 and TRBJ2-7, the complete variable domain reads KAGVTQTPRYLIKTRGQQVTLSCSPISGHRSVSWYQQTPGQGLQFLFEYFSETQRNKGNFPGRFSGRQFSNSRSEMNVSTLELGDSALYLCASSLGHGYEQYFGPGTRLTVT.

The chain has TRBV30 and TRBJ1-6; D gene uncertain. Germline-derived CDR1 and CDR2 are GTSNPN and SVGIG (reference sequence). Trimming pared 0 bases from V and 7 bases from J, leaving 10 bases between. The CDR3 is made up of 14 amino acids. The CDR3: CAWSVIGYNSPLHF. The CDR3 DNA follows: TGTGCCTGGAGTGTAATAGGGTACAATTCACCCCTCCACTTT.

This clone was observed a few times. The chain employs TRBV13 and TRBJ2-5; TRBD2 might be the D (5 bases). CDR1 is PRHDT and CDR2 is FYEKMQ in the germline V gene (reference sequence). V dropped 1 base and J dropped 0 bases, with 6 bases sitting between them. The CDR3 length is 14 residues. The CDR3 sequence is CASSLAGNQETQYF. The DNA for the CDR3 is TGTGCCAGCAGCTTAGCGGGAAACCAAGAGACCCAGTACTTC. The full variable domain, in which reference TRBV13 and TRBJ2-5 provide the parts outside the CDR3, is AAGVIQSPRHLIKEKRETATLKCYPIPRHDTVYWYQQGPGQDPQFLISFYEKMQSDKGSIPDRFSAQQFSDYHSELNMSSLELGDSALYFCASSLAGNQETQYFGPGTRLLVL.